Below are 11 T cell receptor beta chains sequenced from a single sample in a study of control samples from healthy donors and cancer patients. Sequencing used immunoSEQ multiplex PCR; TCRdb keeps in-frame clones, though not all of them. This table has just under 100,000 clones, more than 80% appearing once. The sample consisted of blood. The receptors shown here come from a young man in good health.

The V call is TRBV11-2, the J call TRBJ2-2, with 15 positions matching TRBD2. The germline V gene encodes CDR1 SGHAT and CDR2 FQNNGV. V lost 5 bases and J lost 3; bases outside the gene matches: 7. CDR3 size: 18 residues. CDR3 sequence (DNA): TGTGCCAGCAGCGCGGGACTAGCGGGAGGTGGGGACACCGGGGAGCTGTTTTTT. Translated, it gives CASSAGLAGGGDTGELFF. Using reference TRBV11-2 and TRBJ2-2 for the parts outside the CDR3, the full variable domain is EAGVAQSPRYKIIEKRQSVAFWCNPISGHATLYWYQQILGQGPKLLIQFQNNGVVDDSQLPKDRFSAERLKGVDSTLKIQPAKLEDSAVYLCASSAGLAGGGDTGELFFGEGSRLTVL.

This chain uses TRBV2 with TRBJ1-1, with a tentative D call TRBD1 (5 bases). V was cut by 3 bases and J by 3 bases, with 20 bases left in between. The CDR3 covers 17 residues. Germline lookup yields CDR1 SNHLY and CDR2 FYNNEI. The CDR3, as DNA: TGTGCCAGCAGTGATGGGGCCGCCCCCCCACCTCACACTGAAGCTTTCTTT. Translation gives CASSDGAAPPPHTEAFF. Looking up the rest from reference TRBV2 and TRBJ1-1 gives the full variable domain: EPEVTQTPSHQVTQMGQEVILRCVPISNHLYFYWYRQILGQKVEFLVSFYNNEISEKSEIFDDQFSVERPDGSNFTLKIRSTKLEDSAMYFCASSDGAAPPPHTEAFFGQGTRLTVV.

The V call is TRBV30, the J call TRBJ2-3; no clear D. This CDR3 region has 16 residues. V was clipped by 4 bases and J by 2 bases, with 19 bases between them. CDR1 and CDR2 (germline): GTSNPN, SVGIG (reference sequence). This CDR3 is CAWNRPGRTSTDTQYF. CDR3 DNA sequence: TGTGCCTGGAATAGGCCGGGCAGGACCTCCACAGATACGCAGTATTTT.

The chain couples TRBV12-3 or TRBV12-4 to TRBJ1-5; D gene ambiguous. Deletions cut 4 bases from V and 4 bases from J, with 8 bases between. This CDR3 is 13 amino acids long. The chain's CDR3 is CASSYRENQPQHF. The DNA of the CDR3 is TGTGCCAGCAGTTATCGAGAAAATCAGCCCCAGCATTTT.

The genes are TRBV5-1 and TRBJ2-7; a weak D match, TRBD2 (6 bases). Trimming took off 4 bases at V and 2 bases at J, with 13 bases between the two ends. The CDR3 length is 14 residues. Germline CDR1 SGHRS, CDR2 YFSETQ. The CDR3 DNA reads TGCGCCAGCAGCGGAGGGACGGGGACCTACGAGCAGTACTTC. It specifies CASSGGTGTYEQYF.

The chain combines TRBV30 with TRBJ1-3; D is unresolved. Trimming removed 2 bases at V and 4 bases at J, with 6 bases between. CDR3 length: 12 residues. Germline CDR1 GTSNPN, CDR2 SVGIG (reference sequence). The CDR3 coding sequence is TGTGCCTGGAGTCCATACGGAAACACCATATATTTT. Its protein is CAWSPYGNTIYF. The full variable domain, its missing parts supplied by reference TRBV30 and TRBJ1-3, is SQTIHQWPATLVQPVGSPLSLECTVEGTSNPNLYWYRQAAGRGLQLLFYSVGIGQISSEVPQNLSASRPQDRQFILSSKKLLLSDSGFYLCAWSPYGNTIYFGEGSWLTVV.

The V and J genes are TRBV7-9 and TRBJ1-4; a weak D match, TRBD1 (6 bases). The ends were cut back, 4 bases at V and 2 bases at J, with 14 bases in the middle. This CDR3 is built from 16 residues. Germline V CDR1 and CDR2: SEHNR, FQNEAQ (reference sequence). CDR3 loop: CASSSPGAGTNEKLFF. The CDR3 coding sequence is TGTGCCAGCAGCTCGCCGGGGGCGGGGACTAATGAAAAACTGTTTTTT.

In DNA form, the CDR3 reads TGTGCCAGCAGCCCTATCGGCCCGAGCTACGAGCAGTACTTC. It specifies CASSPIGPSYEQYF. This chain joins TRBV11-2 and TRBJ2-7; D ambiguous. The CDR3 sequence is 14 residues long. The V gene's germline CDR1 is SGHAT and CDR2 FQNNGV. V was clipped by 5 bases and J by 3 bases, with 14 bases between them. The variable domain in full, with the rest retrieved from reference TRBV11-2 and TRBJ2-7, is EAGVAQSPRYKIIEKRQSVAFWCNPISGHATLYWYQQILGQGPKLLIQFQNNGVVDDSQLPKDRFSAERLKGVDSTLKIQPAKLEDSAVYLCASSPIGPSYEQYFGPGTRLTVT.

In its sample, this clone was seen once. The chain has TRBV2 and TRBJ2-3; D might be TRBD1 or TRBD2, each matching 6 bases. The V and J ends lost 6 bases and 2 bases respectively, with 15 bases between them. Germline V gene lookup returns CDR1 SNHLY and CDR2 FYNNEI. The CDR3 runs to 15 residues. The DNA for the CDR3 is TGTGCCAGCAGCGAGGGGGGTCTCTCCACAGATACGCAGTATTTT. Protein product: CASSEGGLSTDTQYF.

The chain links TRBV7-9 to TRBJ1-1; D is uncertain. Trimming removed 4 bases at V and 0 bases at J, with 15 bases between. The CDR3 is made up of 16 amino acids. Germline-derived CDR1 and CDR2 are SEHNR and FQNEAQ (reference sequence). CDR3 amino acids: CASSSDVGRLNTEAFF. DNA of the CDR3: TGTGCCAGCAGCTCGGACGTCGGCAGATTGAACACTGAAGCTTTCTTT.

This clone was observed once. This chain connects TRBV5-6 to TRBJ1-5; possible D gene TRBD1, 6 bases. With 2 bases removed from V and 1 base from J, the gap between germline ends came to 10 bases. CDR1 and CDR2 (germline): SGHDT, YYEEEE. The CDR3 length is 15 residues. CDR3 bases: TGTGCCAGCAGCTTTGGGGGCGTGAGCAATCAGCCCCAGCATTTT. This translates into CASSFGGVSNQPQHF. Drawing the rest from reference TRBV5-6 and TRBJ1-5, the complete variable domain is DAGVTQSPTHLIKTRGQQVTLRCSPKSGHDTVSWYQQALGQGPQFIFQYYEEEERQRGNFPDRFSGHQFPNYSSELNVNALLLGDSALYLCASSFGGVSNQPQHFGDGTRLSIL.